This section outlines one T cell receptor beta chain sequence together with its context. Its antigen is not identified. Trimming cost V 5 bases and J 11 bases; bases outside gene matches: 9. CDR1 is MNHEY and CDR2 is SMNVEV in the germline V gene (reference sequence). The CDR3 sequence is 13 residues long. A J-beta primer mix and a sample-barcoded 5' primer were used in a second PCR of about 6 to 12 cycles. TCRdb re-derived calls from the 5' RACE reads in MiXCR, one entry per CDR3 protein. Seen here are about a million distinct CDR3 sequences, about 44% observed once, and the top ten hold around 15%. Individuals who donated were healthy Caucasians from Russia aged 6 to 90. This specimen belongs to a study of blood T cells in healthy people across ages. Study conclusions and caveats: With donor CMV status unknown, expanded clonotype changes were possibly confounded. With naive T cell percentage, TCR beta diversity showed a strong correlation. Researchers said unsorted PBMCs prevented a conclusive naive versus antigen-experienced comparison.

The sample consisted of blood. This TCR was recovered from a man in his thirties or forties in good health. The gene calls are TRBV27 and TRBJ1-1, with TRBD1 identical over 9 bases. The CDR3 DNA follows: TGTGCCAGCAGTCTAAGGACAGGGGTAGGGGCTTTCTTT. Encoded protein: CASSLRTGVGAFF.